This T cell receptor (beta chain) emerged from a study of identical twins. Trimming stripped 3 bases from V and 8 bases from J, with 12 bases between. CDR3 length equals 12 residues. In germline, CDR1 is DFQATT, CDR2 SNEGSKA (reference sequence). Template switching introduced a universal primer site, and the cDNA bore unique molecular identifiers. TCRdb called the 5' RACE reads again in MiXCR, with one record for every CDR3 protein. The data show fewer than 900,000 distinct CDR3 sequences, about 20% seen once. This sample also appeared in a second study, on T cells expressing NK-cell markers. This second report adds: The authors derived TCR beta repertoires from sorted CD3+CD56+NKG2C+, CD3+CD56+NKG2C- and CD3+CD56-NKG2C+ T cells.

This sequence was found in a woman aged 18-29 years in good health. J is TRBJ2-3 and V is TRBV20-1; D may correspond to TRBD1 or TRBD2 (5 bases each). Sample: PBMCs. This CDR3 is CSARRAQGTQYF. CDR3 bases: TGCAGTGCTAGGCGGGCCCAGGGTACGCAGTATTTT.